Described below is a single T cell receptor beta chain sequence and its context. These data belong to a study of blood T cell repertoires in COVID-19. This CDR3 contains 18 residues. Germline-derived CDR1 and CDR2 are MNHNS and SASEGT. Trimming cost V 2 bases and J 3 bases; bases outside gene matches: 13. As processed by the authors: Estimates of nucleated cell counts were drawn from the amplification of reference gene primers. Using immunoSEQ multiplex PCR, the repertoire was profiled, and TCRdb retains in-frame clones only, with some absent. From that table come the V and J calls and clone size; the DNA was used to work out D and trimming. In the table there are about 200,000 clones, 88% of which are singletons.

J is TRBJ2-3 and V is TRBV6-1; TRBD2 matches 8 bases. The source material was peripheral blood. The receptor was derived from a man younger than 35 with active or convalescent COVID-19. Written as DNA, the CDR3 is TGTGCCAGCAGTGAATTCCCCCCCGGGGGGGGGAGTACAGATACGCAGTATTTT. This translates into CASSEFPPGGGSTDTQYF.